A single sample gave rise to the 19 T cell receptor beta chains below, sequenced in a study of neurological immune-mediated disorders. A single record per CDR3 protein comes from TCRdb applying MiXCR to the 5' RACE reads. In the table there are 80,000 to 100,000 distinct CDR3 sequences, 5.8% of which are singletons. Noted time point: longitudinal time-point 2. Sequencing input: PBMCs. The receptors derive from a woman aged 55-75 years with multiple sclerosis.

Many counts were recorded for this clonotype. CDR3 nucleotides: TGTGCCAGCAGCCAAGAAATGGGGGGTGGACTAGCGGGGGTGACAGATACGCAGTATTTT. Its translation: CASSQEMGGGLAGVTDTQYF. The V gene is TRBV4-2, the J gene TRBJ2-3; 13 bases line up with TRBD2. V shed 0 bases and J 3 bases; nucleotides not matched to a gene: 12. CDR1 is LGHNA, CDR2 YNFKEQ, per germline. This CDR3 has 20 amino acids.

This clonotype was found many times. This chain uses TRBV5-1 with TRBJ2-5, with TRBD1 identical over 7 bases. Germline CDR1 is SGHRS and CDR2 is YFSETQ. Trimming cost V 3 bases and J 4 bases; bases outside gene matches: 6. The CDR3 is 14 residues long. CDR3 bases: TGCGCCAGCAGCTCACCGACAGGGATAGAGACCCAGTACTTC. Translating it yields CASSSPTGIETQYF.

This clonotype showed up many times. The genes are TRBV29-1 and TRBJ2-7; 11 nucleotides agree with TRBD2. CDR3 length: 13 amino acids. Germline trimming cut 6 bases from V and 4 bases from J; bases unmatched to any gene: 5. The germline V gene encodes CDR1 SQVTM and CDR2 ANQGSEA. This CDR3 is CSVTSGETYEQYF. The CDR3 DNA reads as TGCAGCGTGACTAGCGGGGAAACTTACGAGCAGTACTTC.

This clonotype was found many times. The chain links TRBV5-1 to TRBJ2-1; D unclear. This CDR3 spans 14 amino acids. V was trimmed by 3 bases and J by 5 bases, leaving 12 bases between them. Germline-derived CDR1 and CDR2 are SGHRS and YFSETQ. CDR3 DNA sequence: TGCGCCAGCAGCTCCGGAGATAACCACAATGAGCAGTTCTTC. It specifies CASSSGDNHNEQFF.

This clonotype was picked up a small number of times. The V gene is TRBV12-3 or TRBV12-4, the J gene TRBJ2-5; D uncertain. The CDR3 contains 14 residues. V was clipped by 6 bases and J by 4 bases, with 15 bases between them. The CDR3 region has the DNA TGTGCCAGCAGGCCCCTGGGGTTTATAGAGACCCAGTACTTC. It codes for CASRPLGFIETQYF.

In its sample, this clonotype was seen many times. The rearrangement uses TRBV4-2 and TRBJ1-5; 7 bases map to TRBD1. In germline, CDR1 is LGHNA, CDR2 YNFKEQ. CDR3 length: 15 amino acids. V lost 5 bases and J lost 2; bases outside the gene matches: 6. The CDR3 DNA sequence: TGTGCCAGCAGCACATCCCAGGGGGGCAATCAGCCCCAGCATTTT. This gives the protein CASSTSQGGNQPQHF.

This clonotype was detected ten times or more. V and J are TRBV12-3 or TRBV12-4 and TRBJ1-2; D ambiguous. With 4 bases removed from V and 7 bases from J, the gap between germline ends came to 16 bases. This CDR3 region has 14 residues. The DNA for the CDR3 is TGTGCCAGCAGTTCGCCCGGGTCTTCAGGTGGCTACACCTTC. Its translation is CASSSPGSSGGYTF.

V is TRBV6-5 and J is TRBJ1-2, with 8 bases aligning to TRBD1. After removal of 2 bases from V and 4 bases from J, the junction contained 3 bases not matched to a gene. The CDR3 sequence is 14 residues long. Germline V gene lookup returns CDR1 MNHEY and CDR2 SVGAGI. CDR3 in DNA: TGTGCCAGCAGTTACCTACAGGGGGGCTATGGCTACACCTTC. It specifies CASSYLQGGYGYTF.

This clonotype was detected many times. This chain uses TRBV5-1 with TRBJ1-4; 7 bases are shared with TRBD1. V shed 9 bases, J shed 3 bases, and the junction held 8 bases outside the gene matches. CDR1 and CDR2 from the germline V gene are SGHRS and YFSETQ. The CDR3 is 14 residues long. CDR3 sequence (DNA): TGCGCCACCCGAGCGGGACAGCCTAATGAAAAACTGTTTTTT. It encodes CATRAGQPNEKLFF.

The table lists this clonotype with many counts. The CDR3 region is CASSQDLTGSSNQPQHF. CDR3 coding DNA: TGTGCCAGCAGCCAAGATCTAACAGGGAGTAGCAATCAGCCCCAGCATTTT. The genes are TRBV4-2 and TRBJ1-5, with D tentatively TRBD1 (6 bases). With 0 bases removed from V and 0 bases from J, the gap between germline ends came to 12 bases. Germline V gene sequence: CDR1 LGHNA, CDR2 YNFKEQ. The CDR3 has 17 residues.

This clonotype was recorded at least ten times. The V call is TRBV6-6, the J call TRBJ2-5; 10 bases fit TRBD1. Germline V gene data show CDR1 as MNHNY and CDR2 as SVGAGI (reference sequence). The J segment lost 3 bases and the V segment lost 5 bases, leaving 6 bases of the junction unmatched. CDR3 length: 15 amino acids. Written as DNA, the CDR3 is TGTGCCAGCAGTGACCAGGGGACAGGGGAAGAGACCCAGTACTTC. The encoded protein is CASSDQGTGEETQYF.

This clonotype has at least ten counts. The chain recombines TRBV5-1 with TRBJ2-2, with D hard to call. Germline lookup yields CDR1 SGHRS and CDR2 YFSETQ. CDR3 length equals 15 residues. The V and J ends lost 2 bases and 2 bases respectively, with 10 bases between them. The CDR3 region is CASSLWQQNTGELFF. The CDR3, as DNA: TGCGCCAGCAGCTTATGGCAGCAAAACACCGGGGAGCTGTTTTTT.

This clonotype is deemed medium-sized. J is TRBJ2-5 and V is TRBV5-1; D remains unclear. The CDR3 spans 13 residues. Germline CDR1 reads SGHRS; CDR2 reads YFSETQ. Trimming removed 3 bases from V and 4 bases from J, with 10 bases in between. CDR3 DNA: TGCGCCAGCAGCTCGGACGGTAGAGAGACCCAGTACTTC. Protein product: CASSSDGRETQYF.

At least ten counts were recorded for this clonotype. The chain combines TRBV11-2 with TRBJ1-1, with 9 bases aligning to TRBD1. The J segment lost 6 bases and the V segment lost 5 bases, leaving 7 bases of the junction unmatched. This CDR3 has 14 residues. Per the germline V gene, CDR1 is SGHAT and CDR2 is FQNNGV. CDR3 nucleotides: TGTGCCAGCAGCCGGGGGACAGGGAAGTCTGAAGCTTTCTTT. This gives the protein CASSRGTGKSEAFF.

The sample holds many counts of this clonotype. This chain uses TRBV27 with TRBJ1-5; TRBD1 is a possible D gene (6 bases). Trimming pared 5 bases from V and 5 bases from J, leaving 13 bases between. The germline gives CDR1 MNHEY, CDR2 SMNVEV (reference sequence). The CDR3 sequence is 14 residues long. CDR3 residues: CASSTYREDQPQHF. CDR3 in DNA: TGTGCCAGCAGTACCTACAGGGAGGATCAGCCCCAGCATTTT.

To note about this clonotype: A read error is possible here, since a much larger clone lies one base away. The V gene is TRBV20-1, the J gene TRBJ1-5; maybe TRBD1 (5 bases). The CDR3 is made up of 12 amino acids. Germline-derived CDR1 and CDR2 are DFQATT and SNEGSKA (reference sequence). V was cut by 5 bases and J by 11 bases, with 16 bases left in between. CDR3 coding DNA: TGCAGTGCTCGGGACCCGGTCTCGACCCAGCATTTT. Its translation is CSARDPVSTQHF.

This clonotype was observed at least ten times. This chain uses TRBV20-1 with TRBJ2-2; D is undetermined. V was cut by 2 bases and J by 4 bases, with 17 bases left in between. The CDR3 has 16 residues. The germline CDR1 and CDR2 sequences are DFQATT and SNEGSKA (reference sequence). The CDR3 loop reads CSARKSGPLPTGELFF. CDR3 sequence (DNA): TGCAGTGCTAGAAAGTCTGGTCCGCTTCCCACCGGGGAGCTGTTTTTT.

This clonotype was observed many times. CDR3 sequence (DNA): TGCAGTGCTAGAGACTCGGGGGTAGCCAACACCGGGGAGCTGTTTTTT. As protein: CSARDSGVANTGELFF. V gene TRBV20-1 combines with J gene TRBJ2-2, with D possibly matching TRBD2 (6 bases). The CDR3 runs to 16 residues. The V gene's germline CDR1 is DFQATT and CDR2 SNEGSKA (reference sequence). The V gene lost 0 bases and the J gene lost 2 bases, with 13 bases spanning the gap.

Ten or more counts support this clonotype. The genes are TRBV5-1 and TRBJ2-5, with D maybe TRBD1 (6 bases). The V gene lost 5 bases and the J gene lost 5 bases, with 28 bases spanning the gap. CDR3 size: 18 residues. Looked up from germline, CDR1 is SGHRS and CDR2 is YFSETQ. Written as DNA, the CDR3 is TGCGCCAGCAGAAACACAGACGTCCTAAACAGGGAGTGGGAGACCCAGTACTTC. Translated: CASRNTDVLNREWETQYF.